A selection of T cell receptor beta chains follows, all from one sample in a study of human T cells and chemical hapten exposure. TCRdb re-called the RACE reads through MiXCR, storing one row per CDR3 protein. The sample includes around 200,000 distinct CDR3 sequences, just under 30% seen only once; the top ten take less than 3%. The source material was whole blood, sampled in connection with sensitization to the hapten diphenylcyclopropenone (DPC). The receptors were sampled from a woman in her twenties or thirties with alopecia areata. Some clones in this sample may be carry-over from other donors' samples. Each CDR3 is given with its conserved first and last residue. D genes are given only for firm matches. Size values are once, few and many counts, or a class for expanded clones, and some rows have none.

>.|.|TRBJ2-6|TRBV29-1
CSVEGTGANVLTF
TGCAGCGTTGAAGGTACTGGGGCCAACGTCCTGACTTTC
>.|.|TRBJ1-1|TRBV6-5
CASSQPSGAPEAFF
TGTGCCAGCAGCCAACCTTCAGGGGCCCCTGAAGCTTTCTTT
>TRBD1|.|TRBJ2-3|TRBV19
CASSSPGTGGRSTDTQYF
TGTGCCAGTAGTAGTCCCGGGACAGGGGGGCGAAGCACAGATACGCAGTATTTT
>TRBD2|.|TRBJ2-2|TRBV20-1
CSASISSGSRAGELFF
TGCAGTGCTAGTATCTCTAGCGGGAGTAGGGCCGGGGAGCTGTTTTTT
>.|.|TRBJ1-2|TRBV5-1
CASSFDSEYGYTF
TGCGCCAGCAGCTTCGATAGCGAATATGGCTACACCTTC
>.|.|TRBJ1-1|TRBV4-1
CASSQDGRGEAEAFF
TGCGCCAGCAGCCAAGATGGCAGGGGCGAGGCTGAAGCTTTCTTT
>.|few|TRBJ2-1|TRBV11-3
CASSPRNDNEQFF
TGTGCCAGCAGCCCCCGAAACGACAATGAGCAGTTCTTC
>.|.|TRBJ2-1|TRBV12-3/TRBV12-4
CASSFSRYEQFF
TGTGCCAGCAGTTTCTCGAGGTATGAGCAGTTCTTC
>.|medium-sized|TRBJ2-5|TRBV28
CASSSQGETQYF
TGTGCCAGCAGTTCTCAGGGGGAGACCCAGTACTTC
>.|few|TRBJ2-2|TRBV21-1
CASRGGDRVNTGELFF
TGTGCCAGCAGAGGGGGGGACAGGGTAAACACCGGGGAGCTGTTTTTT
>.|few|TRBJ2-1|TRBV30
CACRIGNEQFF
TGTGCCTGCCGGATTGGGAATGAGCAGTTCTTC
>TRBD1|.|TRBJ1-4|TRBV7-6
CASSLERTGGNEKLFF
TGTGCCAGCAGCCTCGAGAGGACAGGGGGGAATGAAAAACTGTTTTTT
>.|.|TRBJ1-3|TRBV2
CASSVSPDSGNTIYF
TGTGCCAGCAGTGTGTCCCCCGACTCTGGAAACACCATATATTTT
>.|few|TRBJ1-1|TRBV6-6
CASIAFQDTEAFF
TGTGCCAGCATAGCCTTTCAAGACACTGAAGCTTTCTTT
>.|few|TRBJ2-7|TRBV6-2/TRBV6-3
CASSTDSSYEQYF
TGTGCCAGCAGTACCGACAGCTCCTACGAGCAGTACTTC
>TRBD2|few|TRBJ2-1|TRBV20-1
CSAPLTSHNEQFF
TGCAGTGCTCCCTTGACTAGCCACAATGAGCAGTTCTTC
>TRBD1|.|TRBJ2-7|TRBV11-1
CASSSEGQGASEQYF
TGTGCCAGCAGCTCCGAGGGCCAGGGGGCATCCGAGCAGTACTTC
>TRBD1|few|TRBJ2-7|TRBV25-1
CASSDCRDREGEQYF
TGTGCCAGCAGTGATTGCCGGGACAGGGAGGGGGAGCAGTACTTC
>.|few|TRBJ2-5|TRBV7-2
CASSRRILQETQYF
TGTGCCAGCAGCCGACGGATTCTCCAAGAGACCCAGTACTTC
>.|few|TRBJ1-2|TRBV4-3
CASSQEGARGYTF
TGCGCCAGCAGCCAAGAGGGGGCTCGGGGCTACACCTTC
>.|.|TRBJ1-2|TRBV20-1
CSARGGVYGYTF
TGCAGTGCTAGGGGAGGTGTCTATGGCTACACCTTC
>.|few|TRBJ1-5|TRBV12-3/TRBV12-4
CASSFTQRGNQPQHF
TGTGCCAGCAGTTTTACCCAACGGGGCAATCAGCCCCAGCATTTT
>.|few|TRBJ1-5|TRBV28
CASSLGVNQPQHF
TGTGCCAGCAGTTTAGGGGTAAATCAGCCCCAGCATTTT
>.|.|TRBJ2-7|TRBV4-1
CASSQAAGDSYEQYF
TGCGCCAGCAGCCAAGCGGCGGGCGACTCCTACGAGCAGTACTTC
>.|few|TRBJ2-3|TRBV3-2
CASSHSLGTDTQYF
TGTGCCAGCAGCCACTCCCTCGGAACAGATACGCAGTATTTT
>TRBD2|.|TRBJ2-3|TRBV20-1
CSARGTSGNTDTQYF
TGCAGTGCTAGAGGGACTAGCGGAAACACAGATACGCAGTATTTT
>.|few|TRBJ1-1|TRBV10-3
CAIRQGGDEAFF
TGTGCCATCAGACAAGGGGGAGATGAAGCTTTCTTT
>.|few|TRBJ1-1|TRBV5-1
CASRVTGKNTEAFF
TGCGCCAGCAGGGTAACAGGGAAGAACACTGAAGCTTTCTTT
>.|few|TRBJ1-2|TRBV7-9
CASSLGQGAGYTF
TGTGCCAGCAGCTTAGGGCAGGGAGCTGGCTACACCTTC
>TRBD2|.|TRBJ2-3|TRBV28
CASSSPGSGADTQYF
TGTGCCAGCAGCTCCCCGGGAAGCGGGGCAGATACGCAGTATTTT
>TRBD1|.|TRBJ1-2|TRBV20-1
CSAVRDRHNYGYTF
TGCAGTGCTGTAAGGGACAGACATAACTATGGCTACACCTTC
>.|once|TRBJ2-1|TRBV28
CASSLPASYNEQFF
TGTGCCAGCAGTTTACCCGCCTCCTACAATGAGCAGTTCTTC
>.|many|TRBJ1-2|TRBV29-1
CSVATDGPYGYTF
TGCAGCGTTGCGACGGACGGACCCTATGGCTACACCTTC
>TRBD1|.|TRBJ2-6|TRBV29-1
CSVEETGQGKGSGANVLTF
TGCAGCGTTGAAGAAACGGGACAGGGAAAAGGCTCTGGGGCCAACGTCCTGACTTTC
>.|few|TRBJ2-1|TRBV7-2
CASSVAGDNEQFF
TGTGCCAGCAGCGTAGCAGGGGACAATGAGCAGTTCTTC
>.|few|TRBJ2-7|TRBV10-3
CAISESNTGGEQYF
TGTGCCATCAGTGAGTCAAATACCGGAGGGGAGCAGTACTTC
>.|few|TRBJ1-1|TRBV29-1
CSVGFQTTAFF
TGCAGCGTCGGATTTCAAACGACAGCTTTCTTT
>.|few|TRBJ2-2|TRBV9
CASSVARNTGELFF
TGTGCCAGCAGCGTAGCCCGGAACACCGGGGAGCTGTTTTTT
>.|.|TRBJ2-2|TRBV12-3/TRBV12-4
CASSLVGVAGELFF
TGTGCCAGCAGTTTAGTCGGGGTGGCCGGGGAGCTGTTTTTT
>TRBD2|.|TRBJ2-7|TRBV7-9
CASSFAGTSGSYEQYF
TGTGCCAGCAGCTTCGCCGGGACTAGCGGATCCTACGAGCAGTACTTC
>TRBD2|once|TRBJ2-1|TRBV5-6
CASSWGLAGASKNEQFF
TGTGCCAGCAGCTGGGGACTAGCGGGGGCATCAAAGAATGAGCAGTTCTTC
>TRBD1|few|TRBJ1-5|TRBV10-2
CASSYTGGNQPQHF
TGCGCCAGCAGTTATACAGGGGGAAATCAGCCCCAGCATTTT
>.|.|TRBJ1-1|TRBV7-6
CASQAYNTEAFF
TGTGCCAGCCAAGCGTATAACACTGAAGCTTTCTTT
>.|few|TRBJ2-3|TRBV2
CASSSRLSSTDTQYF
TGTGCCAGCAGTTCCCGACTTTCTAGCACAGATACGCAGTATTTT
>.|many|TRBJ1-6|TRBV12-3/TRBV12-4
CASTIWGVRNSPLHF
TGTGCCAGCACCATTTGGGGGGTACGTAATTCACCCCTCCACTTT
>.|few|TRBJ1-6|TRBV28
CASRPVEPNSPLHF
TGTGCCAGCCGACCCGTCGAGCCGAATTCACCCCTCCACTTT
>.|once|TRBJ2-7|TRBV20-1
CSAREGGGEQYF
TGCAGTGCTAGAGAGGGGGGCGGCGAGCAGTACTTC
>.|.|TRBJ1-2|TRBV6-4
CASSADSFSNYGYTF
TGTGCCAGCAGCGCGGACAGCTTCTCTAACTATGGCTACACCTTC
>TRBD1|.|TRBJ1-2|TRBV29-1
CSAGQGDLGYTF
TGCAGCGCCGGACAGGGGGACCTGGGCTACACCTTC
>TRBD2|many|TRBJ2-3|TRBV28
CASSLLGLLSSDTQYF
TGTGCCAGCAGTTTGTTGGGACTACTTTCTTCTGATACGCAGTATTTT
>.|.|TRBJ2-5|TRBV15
CATSTLDRQETQYF
TGTGCCACCAGCACCCTAGACAGGCAAGAGACCCAGTACTTC
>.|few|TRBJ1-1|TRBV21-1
CASSQTGEEDTEAFF
TGTGCCAGCAGCCAAACAGGGGAGGAGGACACTGAAGCTTTCTTT
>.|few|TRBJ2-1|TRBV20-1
CSARHHNEQFF
TGCAGTGCTAGACACCACAATGAGCAGTTCTTC
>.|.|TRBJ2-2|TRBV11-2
CASSLDQDTGELFF
TGTGCCAGCAGCTTAGATCAGGACACCGGGGAGCTGTTTTTT
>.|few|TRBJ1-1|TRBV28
CASSLDQTNTEAFF
TGTGCCAGCAGTTTAGACCAGACCAACACTGAAGCTTTCTTT
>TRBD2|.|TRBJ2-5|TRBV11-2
CASSPVGLAIQETQYF
TGTGCCAGCAGCCCCGTAGGACTAGCGATTCAAGAGACCCAGTACTTC
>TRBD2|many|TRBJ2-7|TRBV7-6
CASSLGLANEQYF
TGTGCCAGCAGCTTGGGACTAGCGAACGAGCAGTACTTC
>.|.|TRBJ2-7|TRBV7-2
CASSLEGDFTYEQYF
TGTGCCAGCAGCTTAGAGGGGGACTTCACCTACGAGCAGTACTTC
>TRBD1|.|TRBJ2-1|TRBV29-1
CSVQGDRRHYNEQFF
TGCAGCGTTCAGGGGGACAGGCGACACTACAATGAGCAGTTCTTC